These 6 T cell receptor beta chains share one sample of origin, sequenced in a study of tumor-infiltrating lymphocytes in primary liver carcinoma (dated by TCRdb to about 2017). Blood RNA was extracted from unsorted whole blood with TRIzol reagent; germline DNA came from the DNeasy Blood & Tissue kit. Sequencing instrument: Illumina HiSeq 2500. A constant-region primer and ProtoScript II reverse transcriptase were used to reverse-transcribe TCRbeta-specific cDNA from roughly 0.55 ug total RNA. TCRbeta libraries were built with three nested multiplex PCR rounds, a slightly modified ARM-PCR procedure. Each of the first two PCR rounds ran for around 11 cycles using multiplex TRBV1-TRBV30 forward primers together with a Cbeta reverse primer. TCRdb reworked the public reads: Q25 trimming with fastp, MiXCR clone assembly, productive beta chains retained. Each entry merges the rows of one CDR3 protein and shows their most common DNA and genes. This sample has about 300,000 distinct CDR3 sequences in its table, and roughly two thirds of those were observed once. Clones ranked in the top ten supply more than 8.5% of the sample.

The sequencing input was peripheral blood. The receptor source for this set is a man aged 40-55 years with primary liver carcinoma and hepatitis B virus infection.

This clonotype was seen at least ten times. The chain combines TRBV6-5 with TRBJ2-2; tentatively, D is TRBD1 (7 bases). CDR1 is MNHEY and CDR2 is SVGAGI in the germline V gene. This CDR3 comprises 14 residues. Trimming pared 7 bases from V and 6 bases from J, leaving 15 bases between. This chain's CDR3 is CASTGGRYAGELFF. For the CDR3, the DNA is TGTGCCAGCACAGGGGGGCGTTACGCCGGGGAGCTGTTTTTT.

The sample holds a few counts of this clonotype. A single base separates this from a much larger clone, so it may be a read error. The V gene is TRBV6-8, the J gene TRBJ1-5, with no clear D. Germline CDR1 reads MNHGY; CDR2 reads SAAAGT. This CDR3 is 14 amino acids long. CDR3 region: CASRFGREAQPEHF. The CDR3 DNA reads TGTGCCAGCCGATTTGGACGGGAGGCTCAGCCCGAGCATTTT.

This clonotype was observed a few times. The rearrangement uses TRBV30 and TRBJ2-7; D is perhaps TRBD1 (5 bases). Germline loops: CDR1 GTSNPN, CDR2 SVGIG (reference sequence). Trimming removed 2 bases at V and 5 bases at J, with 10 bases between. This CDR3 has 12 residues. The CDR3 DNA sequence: TGTGCCTGGAGTATGACAGTCGACGAGCAGTACTTC. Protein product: CAWSMTVDEQYF.

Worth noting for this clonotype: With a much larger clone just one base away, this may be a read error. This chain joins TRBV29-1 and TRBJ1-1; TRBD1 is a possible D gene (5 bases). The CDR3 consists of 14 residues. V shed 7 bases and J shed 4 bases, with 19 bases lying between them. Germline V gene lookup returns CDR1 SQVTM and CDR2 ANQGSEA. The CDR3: CSAETGTISTEAFF. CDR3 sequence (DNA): TGCAGCGCCGAAACGGGGACCATTAGCACTGAAGCTTTCTTT.

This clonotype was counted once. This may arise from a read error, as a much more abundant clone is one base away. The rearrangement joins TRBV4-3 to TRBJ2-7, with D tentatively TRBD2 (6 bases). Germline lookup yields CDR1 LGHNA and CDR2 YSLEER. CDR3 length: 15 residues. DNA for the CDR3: TGCGCCAGCACCCAAGATATGGAGGGATCATACGAGCAGTACTTC. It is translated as CASTQDMEGSYEQYF.

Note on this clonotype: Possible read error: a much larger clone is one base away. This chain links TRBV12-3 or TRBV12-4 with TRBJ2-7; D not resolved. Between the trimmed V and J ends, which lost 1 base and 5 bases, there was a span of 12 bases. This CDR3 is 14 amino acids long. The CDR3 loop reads CASSLGRSNHEQYF. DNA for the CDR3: TGTGCCAGCAGTTTAGGTAGGTCCAATCACGAGCAGTACTTC.